These T cell receptor beta chains were read from a single sample in a study of T cells after yellow fever vaccination. MiXCR, applied by TCRdb to the 5' RACE reads, yields one record per CDR3 protein. Of fewer than 400,000 distinct CDR3 sequences listed, approximately 12% are singletons. The material sequenced was CD4+ T cells sorted from PBMCs, taken 45 days after the yellow fever booster vaccination. The source is a man aged 18 to 30 who received the YFV17D yellow fever vaccine. The CDR3 runs from the conserved cysteine through the conserved F or W. The order of the fields is V gene, J gene, D gene, clone size, CDR3 DNA, CDR3 protein. The D gene is left open where the match is weak. The listing skips clone size in some rows; elsewhere it reads once, few, many or a size class.

v_call: TRBV18
j_call: TRBJ2-2
d_call: -
clone_size: -
cdr3_nt: TGTGCCAGCTCACCACGGTTCGCGAACACCGGGGAGCTGTTTTTT
cdr3_aa: CASSPRFANTGELFF

v_call: TRBV12-3/TRBV12-4
j_call: TRBJ2-1
d_call: -
clone_size: many
cdr3_nt: TGTGCCAGCAGTTTAGCGGAGGGGGGTCGCGCCTACAATGAGCAGTTCTTC
cdr3_aa: CASSLAEGGRAYNEQFF

v_call: TRBV11-2
j_call: TRBJ2-1
d_call: TRBD1
clone_size: few
cdr3_nt: TGTGCCAGCAGCTTATTAGGGACAGGGGGTTACAATGAGCAGTTCTTC
cdr3_aa: CASSLLGTGGYNEQFF

v_call: TRBV6-2/TRBV6-3
j_call: TRBJ2-2
d_call: -
clone_size: many
cdr3_nt: TGTGCCAGCAGCCCGACGAACACCGGGGAGCTGTTTTTT
cdr3_aa: CASSPTNTGELFF

v_call: TRBV20-1
j_call: TRBJ2-1
d_call: -
clone_size: -
cdr3_nt: TGCAGCGCCCCGCTGGTCTACAATGAGCAGTTCTTC
cdr3_aa: CSAPLVYNEQFF

v_call: TRBV28
j_call: TRBJ1-2
d_call: TRBD1
clone_size: many
cdr3_nt: TGTGCCGAGACAGGGGACGGCTATGGCTACACCTTC
cdr3_aa: CAETGDGYGYTF

v_call: TRBV20-1
j_call: TRBJ2-1
d_call: -
clone_size: -
cdr3_nt: TGCAGTGCTAGGGGCGGGGCTCGGTACAATGAGCAGTTCTTC
cdr3_aa: CSARGGARYNEQFF

v_call: TRBV20-1
j_call: TRBJ2-7
d_call: -
clone_size: -
cdr3_nt: TGCAGTGCTTATACAGGAAGGACCGACGAGCAGTACTTC
cdr3_aa: CSAYTGRTDEQYF

v_call: TRBV4-3
j_call: TRBJ1-4
d_call: -
clone_size: -
cdr3_nt: TGCGCCAGCAGCCAACTTACAGGGAGGGTCGCAACTAATGAAAAACTGTTTTTT
cdr3_aa: CASSQLTGRVATNEKLFF

v_call: TRBV5-1
j_call: TRBJ2-3
d_call: -
clone_size: few
cdr3_nt: TGCGCCAGCAGCTTAATCGACCCGAGGACCGATACGCAGTATTTT
cdr3_aa: CASSLIDPRTDTQYF

v_call: TRBV9
j_call: TRBJ2-2
d_call: TRBD1
clone_size: few
cdr3_nt: TGTGCCAGCAGCGTAGTCGGACAGGGGGCTTCCGGGGAGCTGTTTTTT
cdr3_aa: CASSVVGQGASGELFF

v_call: TRBV19
j_call: TRBJ2-6
d_call: -
clone_size: few
cdr3_nt: TGTGCCAGTAGACAAGGTTGGAACTCTGGGGCCAACGTCCTGACTTTC
cdr3_aa: CASRQGWNSGANVLTF

v_call: TRBV7-8
j_call: TRBJ1-1
d_call: -
clone_size: many
cdr3_nt: TGTGCCAGCAGCCCGCCCCCCAGTAACACTGAAGCTTTCTTT
cdr3_aa: CASSPPPSNTEAFF

v_call: TRBV4-2
j_call: TRBJ2-3
d_call: -
clone_size: -
cdr3_nt: TGTGCCAGCAGCCAAGATTTTCTAGCGCCCACAGATACGCAGTATTTT
cdr3_aa: CASSQDFLAPTDTQYF

v_call: TRBV20-1
j_call: TRBJ2-1
d_call: -
clone_size: many
cdr3_nt: TGCAGTGCGCGCCGGGCCCCGTACAATGAGCAGTTCTTC
cdr3_aa: CSARRAPYNEQFF

v_call: TRBV10-3
j_call: TRBJ2-5
d_call: TRBD2
clone_size: -
cdr3_nt: TGTGCCATCAGTAGAAGTAGCGGGGGCTACCAAGAGACCCAGTACTTC
cdr3_aa: CAISRSSGGYQETQYF

v_call: TRBV4-2
j_call: TRBJ1-3
d_call: TRBD1
clone_size: many
cdr3_nt: TGTGCCAGCAGCCGGTCGGGACAGCGCGAAGACACCATATATTTT
cdr3_aa: CASSRSGQREDTIYF

v_call: TRBV4-3
j_call: TRBJ2-3
d_call: -
clone_size: few
cdr3_nt: TGCGCCAGCAGCCCAGAAGGGCAAACCGATACGCAGTATTTT
cdr3_aa: CASSPEGQTDTQYF

v_call: TRBV30
j_call: TRBJ2-3
d_call: -
clone_size: few
cdr3_nt: TGTGCCTGGTCCCCCTCTACAGATACGCAGTATTTT
cdr3_aa: CAWSPSTDTQYF

v_call: TRBV20-1
j_call: TRBJ1-1
d_call: TRBD1
clone_size: -
cdr3_nt: TGCAGTGCTAGAGATCCCGGGACAGGGATGAACACTGAAGCTTTCTTT
cdr3_aa: CSARDPGTGMNTEAFF

v_call: TRBV5-1
j_call: TRBJ2-7
d_call: -
clone_size: many
cdr3_nt: TGCGCCAGCAGCTTGGTTTCAGAAGGCTCCTACGAGCAGTACTTC
cdr3_aa: CASSLVSEGSYEQYF

v_call: TRBV3-1
j_call: TRBJ1-1
d_call: -
clone_size: -
cdr3_nt: TGTGCCAGCAGCCAAGATATTACGGGGACGGTGAACACTGAAGCTTTCTTT
cdr3_aa: CASSQDITGTVNTEAFF

v_call: TRBV27
j_call: TRBJ2-5
d_call: -
clone_size: few
cdr3_nt: TGTGCCAGCAGTTTTTTAGGCGGGCTCGCACAAGAGACCCAGTACTTC
cdr3_aa: CASSFLGGLAQETQYF

v_call: TRBV5-5
j_call: TRBJ2-7
d_call: -
clone_size: -
cdr3_nt: TGTGCCAGCAGCTTGACCCCTACAGTAGCCTACGAGCAGTACTTC
cdr3_aa: CASSLTPTVAYEQYF

v_call: TRBV27
j_call: TRBJ2-4
d_call: -
clone_size: -
cdr3_nt: TGTGCCAGCAGTTCCCGGAGCTTCAAAAACATTCAGTACTTC
cdr3_aa: CASSSRSFKNIQYF